Following are 27 T cell receptor beta chains from one sample sequenced in a study of CD8+ T cells in alopecia areata. Investigators isolated RNA and reverse transcribed it into cDNA to act as the sequencing template. Sequenced by immunoSEQ multiplex PCR; TCRdb stores in-frame clones only, minus some. Of 130,000 to 150,000 clones in the sample, 40% to 55% were seen once. This specimen was CD4+ T cells sorted from blood, taken at week 0. The receptors here all came from a human donor with alopecia areata.

The chain has TRBV9 and TRBJ2-2, with 7 positions matching TRBD2. The V and J ends lost 4 bases and 4 bases, in that order; junction bases with no gene match: 10. This CDR3 contains 16 residues. Per germline, CDR1 SGDLS and CDR2 YYNGEE. The CDR3 nucleotides are TGTGCCAGCAGCCCCTGGGAGGGAAGCGGCACCGGGGAGCTGTTTTTT. It specifies CASSPWEGSGTGELFF.

The DNA of the CDR3 is TGCGCCAGCAGGTATCAGACCAGCAGCTCCTACAATGAGCAGTTCTTC. Translated, it gives CASRYQTSSSYNEQFF. The V and J genes are TRBV5-1 and TRBJ2-1; D unresolved. This CDR3 region has 16 residues. Trimming stripped 5 bases from V and 0 bases from J, with 15 bases between. Per the germline V gene, CDR1 is SGHRS and CDR2 is YFSETQ.

V is TRBV2 and J is TRBJ2-3; a weak D match, TRBD1 (5 bases). V dropped 11 bases and J dropped 6 bases, with 12 bases sitting between them. CDR1 is SNHLY and CDR2 is FYNNEI in the germline V gene. The CDR3 runs to 11 residues. In DNA, the CDR3 is TGTGCCGGGGCGGCAGCGGATACGCAGTATTTT. This encodes CAGAAADTQYF.

The V and J genes are TRBV6-5 and TRBJ2-1; 8 bases fit TRBD2. The germline gives CDR1 MNHEY, CDR2 SVGAGI. The CDR3 is made up of 16 amino acids. Unmatched junction bases numbered 12, after V lost 4 bases and J lost 7 bases. The CDR3 DNA reads TGTGCCAGCAGTTCTCATGTTGAAGCGGGAGAGAATGAGCAGTTCTTC. It specifies CASSSHVEAGENEQFF.

The rearrangement joins TRBV28 to TRBJ2-7; 10 positions agree with TRBD1. Trimming removed 6 bases from V and 4 bases from J; junction bases left unmatched: 9. Germline V gene data show CDR1 as MDHEN and CDR2 as SYDVKM. This CDR3 spans 15 amino acids. CDR3 DNA sequence: TGTGCCAGCAGCTCCGGACAGGGGGGAAGGTACGAGCAGTACTTC. This encodes CASSSGQGGRYEQYF. The whole variable domain, filled in from reference TRBV28 and TRBJ2-7, reads DVKVTQSSRYLVKRTGEKVFLECVQDMDHENMFWYRQDPGLGLRLIYFSYDVKMKEKGDIPEGYSVSREKKERFSLILESASTNQTSMYLCASSSGQGGRYEQYFGPGTRLTVT.

This clone has more than one count but fewer than ten. The chain joins TRBV29-1 to TRBJ2-7, with D perhaps given as TRBD1 or TRBD2 (5 bases each). The germline V gene has CDR1 SQVTM and CDR2 ANQGSEA. With 6 bases removed from V and 2 bases from J, the gap between germline ends came to 11 bases. The CDR3 spans 12 residues. DNA for the CDR3: TGCAGCGTCCGGGACGCAACCTACGAGCAGTACTTC. As protein: CSVRDATYEQYF.

The chain carries TRBV29-1 and TRBJ2-3, with 7 bases matching TRBD1. V trimming: 4 bases; J trimming: 4 bases; junction bases outside the gene matches: 11. Germline V gives CDR1 SQVTM, CDR2 ANQGSEA. The CDR3 has 15 amino acids. The CDR3 coding sequence is TGCAGCGTTGTTGGCAGGGGGTTTAGATCAGATACGCAGTATTTT. This gives the protein CSVVGRGFRSDTQYF.

The chain recombines TRBV7-2 with TRBJ1-3; no definite D call. Germline V gives CDR1 SGHTA, CDR2 FQGNSA. There are 16 residues in the CDR3. V lost 1 base to trimming and J lost 0 bases, with 10 bases between them. CDR3 coding DNA: TGTGCCAGCAGCTTAGACCGCCGGAACTCTGGAAACACCATATATTTT. This translates into CASSLDRRNSGNTIYF.

This clone was seen a few times. Here the CDR3 reads CASTILGAAGYEQYF. The CDR3 nucleotides are TGTGCCAGCACGATACTTGGAGCGGCTGGATACGAGCAGTACTTC. This rearrangement joins TRBV28 to TRBJ2-7; TRBD2 is a possible D gene (5 bases). The V end lost 7 bases, the J end lost 4 bases, and 20 bases lay between the germline ends. This CDR3 contains 15 residues. CDR1 and CDR2 from the germline V gene are MDHEN and SYDVKM.

This clone was seen more than once but under ten times. The chain couples TRBV6-6 to TRBJ1-2; D is possibly TRBD1 (6 bases). The V gene's germline CDR1 is MNHNY and CDR2 SVGAGI (reference sequence). The V and J ends lost 6 bases and 9 bases respectively, with 20 bases between them. This CDR3 region has 14 residues. This CDR3 is CASSQPGGGPRYTF. The CDR3 DNA follows: TGTGCCAGCAGCCAACCGGGAGGGGGGCCTCGCTACACCTTC.

J is TRBJ2-2 and V is TRBV7-9; no clear D. V shed 8 bases and J shed 5 bases, with 6 bases lying between them. This CDR3 contains 11 residues. Germline CDR1 and CDR2: SEHNR and FQNEAQ (reference sequence). CDR3 in amino acids: CASGWTGELFF. The CDR3 DNA sequence: TGTGCCAGCGGGTGGACCGGGGAGCTGTTTTTT.

The table lists this clone with a few counts. This rearrangement joins TRBV29-1 to TRBJ2-1; D may correspond to TRBD1 or TRBD2 (5 bases each). This CDR3 has 15 amino acids. V dropped 7 bases and J dropped 0 bases, with 16 bases sitting between them. The V gene's germline CDR1 is SQVTM and CDR2 ANQGSEA. The CDR3 nucleotides are TGCAGCGCTTTACGGGACGGCTTCTCCTACAATGAGCAGTTCTTC. This encodes CSALRDGFSYNEQFF.

This clone turned up a few times. The chain joins TRBV6-5 to TRBJ2-5; D remains ambiguous. This CDR3 contains 13 residues. Per germline, CDR1 MNHEY and CDR2 SVGAGI. Trimming took 5 bases from V and 5 from J, leaving 12 bases between them. The CDR3 DNA is TGTGCCAGCAGTGGTACGGAGAGGGAGACCCAGTACTTC. Protein: CASSGTERETQYF.

The rearrangement links TRBV30 to TRBJ1-2; 9 bases line up with TRBD1. This CDR3 has 15 amino acids. The junction had 11 bases not matched to a gene; V was cut back by 2 bases and J by 7 bases. From germline, CDR1 is GTSNPN and CDR2 SVGIG (reference sequence). CDR3 DNA: TGTGCCTGGAGTACCCCGCAGCCGGGACAGGGTGGCTACACCTTC. Encoded protein: CAWSTPQPGQGGYTF.

The J gene is TRBJ2-1, the V gene TRBV27; 9 bases are a match to TRBD2. Trimming cost V 1 base and J 15 bases; bases outside gene matches: 7. CDR3 length: 13 residues. Germline CDR1 is MNHEY and CDR2 is SMNVEV (reference sequence). The CDR3 sequence is CASSLWREGRWFF. Written as DNA, the CDR3 is TGTGCCAGCAGTTTATGGCGGGAGGGCCGTTGGTTCTTC.

In its sample, this clone was seen a few times. The chain combines TRBV7-2 with TRBJ1-2; D is possibly TRBD1 (6 bases). V lost 4 bases and J lost 6, with 18 bases in between. The CDR3 runs 15 residues. CDR1 is SGHTA and CDR2 is FQGNSA in the germline V gene. CDR3: CASSSQIGYRDGYTF. As DNA, the CDR3 is TGTGCCAGCAGCTCCCAAATAGGGTACAGGGATGGCTACACCTTC.

The V and J genes are TRBV2 and TRBJ2-7; TRBD2 matches 9 bases. V trimming: 7 bases; J trimming: 7 bases; junction bases outside the gene matches: 11. The CDR3 contains 14 residues. The germline V gene has CDR1 SNHLY and CDR2 FYNNEI. The CDR3 is CASTRGGRVGEQYF. CDR3 bases: TGTGCCAGCACTCGCGGCGGGAGGGTCGGGGAGCAGTACTTC.

The V gene is TRBV30, the J gene TRBJ2-1, with 7 bases aligning to TRBD2. Trimming took 5 bases from V and 0 from J; bases not matched to a gene: 7. Germline CDR1 GTSNPN, CDR2 SVGIG (reference sequence). The length of the CDR3 is 15 residues. In DNA, the CDR3 is TGTGCCTGGTCTAGCGGAGTTATCTCCTACAATGAGCAGTTCTTC. Translation: CAWSSGVISYNEQFF.

The chain combines TRBV6-5 with TRBJ2-7; TRBD1 might be the D (5 bases). V was trimmed by 7 bases and J by 2 bases, leaving 15 bases between them. The length of the CDR3 is 14 residues. Germline CDR1 reads MNHEY; CDR2 reads SVGAGI. CDR3 sequence: CASKVTDNTYEQYF. CDR3 nucleotide sequence: TGTGCCAGCAAGGTGACGGACAATACCTACGAGCAGTACTTC.

The chain couples TRBV15 to TRBJ2-1; 7 bases agree with TRBD2. The V and J ends lost 6 bases and 3 bases, in that order; junction bases with no gene match: 8. This CDR3 comprises 15 residues. Looked up from germline, CDR1 is LNHNV and CDR2 is YYDKDF (reference sequence). The DNA for the CDR3 is TGTGCCACCAGGAAAGGGCGGGAGATCTACAATGAGCAGTTCTTC. This sequence encodes CATRKGREIYNEQFF.

The rearrangement uses TRBV19 and TRBJ2-6; D is unresolved. The germline V and J ends were trimmed by 7 bases and 0 bases, with 7 bases remaining between them. Germline values: CDR1 LNHDA, CDR2 SQIVND (reference sequence). The CDR3 consists of 14 residues. CDR3 in DNA: TGTGCCAGTATTCTGAGCTCTGGGGCCAACGTCCTGACTTTC. Its translation is CASILSSGANVLTF.

This chain connects TRBV7-9 to TRBJ2-1; possibly TRBD2 for D (5 bases). This CDR3 is 15 amino acids long. The germline CDR1 and CDR2 sequences are SEHNR and FQNEAQ (reference sequence). Trimming took 6 bases from V and 0 from J, leaving 12 bases between them. CDR3 nucleotides: TGTGCCAGCAGTTCAGTAGGGAGCTCCTACAATGAGCAGTTCTTC. This sequence encodes CASSSVGSSYNEQFF.

The J gene is TRBJ2-1, the V gene TRBV4-1, with D possibly matching TRBD1 (6 bases). CDR3 size: 16 residues. Trimming pared 3 bases from V and 6 bases from J, leaving 18 bases between. Germline CDR1 reads MGHRA; CDR2 reads YSYEKL. The chain's CDR3 is CASSQSGTPSGNEQFF. The DNA for the CDR3 is TGCGCCAGCAGCCAGTCCGGGACACCCTCCGGCAATGAGCAGTTCTTC.

This chain uses TRBV5-1 with TRBJ2-1; D is undetermined. The CDR3 has 15 amino acids. The germline V and J ends were trimmed by 0 bases and 7 bases, with 14 bases remaining between them. The germline CDR1 and CDR2 sequences are SGHRS and YFSETQ. CDR3 nucleotides: TGCGCCAGCAGCTTGGCCTTAGATTCGTATAATGAGCAGTTCTTC. Translating gives CASSLALDSYNEQFF.

This chain joins TRBV25-1 and TRBJ2-7; D may be TRBD1 (6 bases). V dropped 0 bases and J dropped 0 bases, with 9 bases sitting between them. CDR1 is MGHDK, CDR2 SYGVNS, per germline. This CDR3 spans 15 amino acids. As DNA, the CDR3 is TGTGCCAGCAGTGAATATGCAGGGGTCTCCTACGAGCAGTACTTC. As protein: CASSEYAGVSYEQYF.

The CDR3 is CSVVAGRYNEQFF. DNA for the CDR3: TGCAGCGTTGTAGCGGGGCGCTACAATGAGCAGTTCTTC. The chain uses TRBV29-1 and TRBJ2-1; 8 nucleotides agree with TRBD2. Per germline, CDR1 SQVTM and CDR2 ANQGSEA. This CDR3 is 13 amino acids long. The V and J ends lost 4 bases and 3 bases, in that order; junction bases with no gene match: 2.

The chain joins TRBV29-1 to TRBJ2-1; D remains ambiguous. CDR1 and CDR2 from the germline V gene are SQVTM and ANQGSEA. Trimming removed 3 bases at V and 2 bases at J, with 5 bases between. This CDR3 comprises 12 residues. The CDR3 DNA follows: TGCAGCGTTGACGGCACCTACAATGAGCAGTTCTTC. This codes for CSVDGTYNEQFF.